This T cell receptor (beta chain) was recovered during a study of T cells after yellow fever vaccination. Comment on this clonotype: No antigen is known for it.

The ends lost 4 bases at V and 5 bases at J; junction bases unmatched: 9. The CDR3 length is 17 residues. Per the germline V gene, CDR1 is SEHNR and CDR2 is FQNEAQ (reference sequence). TCRdb called the 5' RACE reads again in MiXCR, with one record for every CDR3 protein. The table includes 110,000 to 150,000 distinct CDR3 sequences, under 7% detected once. General study results and limits: By day 5 rather than day 15, the secondary response had peaked, though it was weaker. The CD4 compartment and the CD8 compartment contained a small share of clonotypes in common. Once the booster was given, most primary-vaccination clones reappeared, at roughly 96% for CD4 and 88% for CD8.

The sequencing used CD4+ T cells sorted from PBMCs, collected 10 days after the yellow fever booster vaccination. The TCR was taken from a young man who received the YFV17D yellow fever vaccine. This rearrangement joins TRBV7-9 to TRBJ2-1, with TRBD2 matching over 12 bases. CDR3 in amino acids: CASSSRLAGVGHNEQFF. In DNA, the CDR3 is TGTGCCAGCAGCTCCCGACTAGCGGGAGTTGGGCACAATGAGCAGTTCTTC.